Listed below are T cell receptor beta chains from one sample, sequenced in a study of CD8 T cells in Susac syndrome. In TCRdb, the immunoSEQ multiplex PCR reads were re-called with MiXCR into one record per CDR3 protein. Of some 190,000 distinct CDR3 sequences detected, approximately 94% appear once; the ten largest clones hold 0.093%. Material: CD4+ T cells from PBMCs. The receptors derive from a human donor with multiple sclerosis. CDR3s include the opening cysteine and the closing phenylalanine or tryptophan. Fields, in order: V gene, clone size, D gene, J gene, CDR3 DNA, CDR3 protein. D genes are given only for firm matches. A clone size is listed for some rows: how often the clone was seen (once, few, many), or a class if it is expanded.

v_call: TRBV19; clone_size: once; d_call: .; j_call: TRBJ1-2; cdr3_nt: TGTGCCAGTAGTATAGACAGGGTCGATGGCTACACCTTC; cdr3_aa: CASSIDRVDGYTF
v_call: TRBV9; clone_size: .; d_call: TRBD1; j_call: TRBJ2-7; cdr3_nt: TGTGCCAGCAGCGTAGAAGACAGGGTAGGCGAGCAGTACTTC; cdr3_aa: CASSVEDRVGEQYF
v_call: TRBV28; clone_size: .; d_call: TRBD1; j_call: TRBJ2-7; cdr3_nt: TGTGCCAGCAGTCTACAACTTACCCCTGGCTCTGTCAGGGGGACCCACTACGAGCAGTACTTC; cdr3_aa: CASSLQLTPGSVRGTHYEQYF
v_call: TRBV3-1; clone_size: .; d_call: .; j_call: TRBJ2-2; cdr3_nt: TGTGCCAGCAGCCCGCGTCATGGAGCGGCATCGAACACCGGGGAGCTGTTTTTT; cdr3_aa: CASSPRHGAASNTGELFF
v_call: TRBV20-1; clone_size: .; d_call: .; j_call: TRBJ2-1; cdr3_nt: TGCAGTGCTAGAGATAGACGGGGGGCATACAATGAGCAGTTCTTC; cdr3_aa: CSARDRRGAYNEQFF
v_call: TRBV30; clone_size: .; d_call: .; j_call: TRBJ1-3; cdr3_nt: TGTGCCTGGAGTGTAGGGGGGGCAGGAGGAAACACCATATATTTT; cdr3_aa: CAWSVGGAGGNTIYF
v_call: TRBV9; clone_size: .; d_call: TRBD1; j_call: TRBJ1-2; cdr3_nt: TGTGCCAGCAGCCCCGGACAGGTTGGCTACACCTTC; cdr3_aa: CASSPGQVGYTF
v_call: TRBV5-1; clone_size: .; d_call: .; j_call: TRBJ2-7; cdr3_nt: TGCGCCAGCAGCTGGGGTTTAAAGGGAAGCTCCTACGAGCAGTACTTC; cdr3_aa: CASSWGLKGSSYEQYF
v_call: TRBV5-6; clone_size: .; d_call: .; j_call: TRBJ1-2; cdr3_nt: TGTGCCAGCAGCTTGCGGGGTAGGGCAGGTAGAGGCTACACCTTC; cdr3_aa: CASSLRGRAGRGYTF
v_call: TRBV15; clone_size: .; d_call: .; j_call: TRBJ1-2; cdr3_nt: TGTGCCACCAGCCGGGCAGTCGGGTACTATGGCTACACCTTC; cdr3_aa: CATSRAVGYYGYTF
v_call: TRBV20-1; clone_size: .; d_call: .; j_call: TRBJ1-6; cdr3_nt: TGCAGTGCTAAGGGATATAATTCACCCCTCCACTTT; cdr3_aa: CSAKGYNSPLHF
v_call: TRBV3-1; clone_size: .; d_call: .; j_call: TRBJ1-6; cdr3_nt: TGTGCCAGCAGCCACCGGCGTAATTCACCCCTCCACTTT; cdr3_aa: CASSHRRNSPLHF
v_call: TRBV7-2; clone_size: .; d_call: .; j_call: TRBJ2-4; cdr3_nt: TGTGCCAGCAGCCCAAAGGGTCCGTGGGTTCGGGGCCGGGGAGACATTCAGTACTTC; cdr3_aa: CASSPKGPWVRGRGDIQYF
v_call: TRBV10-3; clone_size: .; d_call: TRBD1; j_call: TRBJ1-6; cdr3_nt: TGTGCCATCAGTGAGGGGGGACAGGGTACGGATTCACCCCTCCACTTT; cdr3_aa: CAISEGGQGTDSPLHF
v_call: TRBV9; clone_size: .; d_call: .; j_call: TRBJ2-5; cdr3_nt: TGTGCCAGCAGCGAGGGGTCACAGGGACACGCGGAGACCCAGTACTTC; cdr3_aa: CASSEGSQGHAETQYF
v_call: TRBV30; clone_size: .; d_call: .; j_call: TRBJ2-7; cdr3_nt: TGTGCCTGGAGCCGGACACGCAGTGTCTCCTACGAGCAGTACTTC; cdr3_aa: CAWSRTRSVSYEQYF
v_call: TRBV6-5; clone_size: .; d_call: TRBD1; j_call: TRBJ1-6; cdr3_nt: TGTGCTGCGGGACAGGGGAATAATTCACCCCTCCACTTT; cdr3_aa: CAAGQGNNSPLHF
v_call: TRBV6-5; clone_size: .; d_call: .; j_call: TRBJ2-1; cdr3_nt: TGTGCCAGCAGTTACTCCCCGGCGGACGGAACCTACAATGAGCAGTTCTTC; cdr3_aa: CASSYSPADGTYNEQFF
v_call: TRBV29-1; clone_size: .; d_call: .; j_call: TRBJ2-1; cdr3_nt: TGCAGCGTCCTTACCCAAGACAGCAACTCCTACAATGAGCAGTTCTTC; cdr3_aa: CSVLTQDSNSYNEQFF
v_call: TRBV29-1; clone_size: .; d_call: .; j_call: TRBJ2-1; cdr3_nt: TGCAGCGTACCTCCCGACGTACAGAGCTCCTACAATGAGCAGTTCTTC; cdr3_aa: CSVPPDVQSSYNEQFF
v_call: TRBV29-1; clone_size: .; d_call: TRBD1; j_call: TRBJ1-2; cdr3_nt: TGCAGCGATCGGACAGGTCATGGCTACACCTTC; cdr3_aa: CSDRTGHGYTF
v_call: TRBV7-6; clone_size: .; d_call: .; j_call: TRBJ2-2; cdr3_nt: TGTGCCAGCAGGGGGACAAGAGACACCGGGGAGCTGTTTTTT; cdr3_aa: CASRGTRDTGELFF
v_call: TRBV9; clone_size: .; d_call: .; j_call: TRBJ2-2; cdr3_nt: TGTGCCAGCAGCGTAGGAGGGGGCACCGGGGAGCTGTTTTTT; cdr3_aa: CASSVGGGTGELFF
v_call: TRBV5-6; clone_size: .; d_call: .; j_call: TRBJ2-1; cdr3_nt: TGTGCCAGCAGCTCTTGGAAATGGACACCTCACAATGAGCAGTTCTTC; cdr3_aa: CASSSWKWTPHNEQFF
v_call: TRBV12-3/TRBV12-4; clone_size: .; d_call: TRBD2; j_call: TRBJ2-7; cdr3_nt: TGTGCCAGCAGTCCGGGACTAATAGCGGGCGAGCAGTACTTC; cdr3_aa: CASSPGLIAGEQYF
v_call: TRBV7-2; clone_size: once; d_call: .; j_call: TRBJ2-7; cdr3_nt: TGTGCCACCCTAATTGGGGGCCCTCAAGGCGAGCAGTACTTC; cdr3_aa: CATLIGGPQGEQYF
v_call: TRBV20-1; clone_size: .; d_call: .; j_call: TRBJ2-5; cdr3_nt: TGCAGTGCTTCGGGCGCAGAGACCCAGTACTTC; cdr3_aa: CSASGAETQYF
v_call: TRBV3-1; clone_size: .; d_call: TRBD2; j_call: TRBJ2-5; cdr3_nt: TGTGCCAGCAGCATTGGACTAGCGGGGGCCGGGGAGACCCAGTACTTC; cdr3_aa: CASSIGLAGAGETQYF
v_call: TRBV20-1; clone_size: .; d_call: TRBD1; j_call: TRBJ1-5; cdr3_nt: TGCAGCGCACCGAGCACAGGGGTCGCTCAGCCCCAGCATTTT; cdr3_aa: CSAPSTGVAQPQHF
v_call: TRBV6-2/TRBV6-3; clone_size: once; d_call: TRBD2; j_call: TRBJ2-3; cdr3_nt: TGTGCCAGCAGTTACTCCTTCCAGCGGGGGGGCCCTGAAGATACGCAGTATTTT; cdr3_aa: CASSYSFQRGGPEDTQYF
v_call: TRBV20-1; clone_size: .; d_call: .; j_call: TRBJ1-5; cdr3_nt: TGCAGTGCTAGACGAACCCCTAGAAGAAGCAATCAGCCCCAGCATTTT; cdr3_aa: CSARRTPRRSNQPQHF
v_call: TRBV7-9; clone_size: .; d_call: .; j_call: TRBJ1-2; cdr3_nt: TGTGCCAGCAGCTTAAGCTCTGTTGGGGGCTACACCTTC; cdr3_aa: CASSLSSVGGYTF
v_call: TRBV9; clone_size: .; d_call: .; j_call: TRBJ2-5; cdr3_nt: TGTGCCAGCAGCGTAGGTGGGGGCCAAGAGACCCAGTACTTC; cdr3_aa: CASSVGGGQETQYF
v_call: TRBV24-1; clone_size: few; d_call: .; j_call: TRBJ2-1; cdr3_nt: TGTGCCACCAGTGATTTGAGGGCAGCCGCATACAATGAGCAGTTCTTC; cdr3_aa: CATSDLRAAAYNEQFF
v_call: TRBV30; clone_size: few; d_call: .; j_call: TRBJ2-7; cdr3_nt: TGTGCCTGGACCGGAGCCTACGAGCAGTACTTC; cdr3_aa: CAWTGAYEQYF
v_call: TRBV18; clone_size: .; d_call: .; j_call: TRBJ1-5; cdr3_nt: TGTGCCAGCTCACCGGCACAGGGTAATCAGCCCCAGCATTTT; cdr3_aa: CASSPAQGNQPQHF
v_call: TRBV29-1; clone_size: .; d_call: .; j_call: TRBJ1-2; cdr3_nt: TGCAGCGTCGATTTCTCAGGGACGGGCGGTGGCTACACCTTC; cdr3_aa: CSVDFSGTGGGYTF
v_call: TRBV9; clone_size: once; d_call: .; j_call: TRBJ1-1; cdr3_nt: TGTGCCAGCAGCGTCGGGACTGGAGGGAACACTGAAGCTTTCTTT; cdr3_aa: CASSVGTGGNTEAFF
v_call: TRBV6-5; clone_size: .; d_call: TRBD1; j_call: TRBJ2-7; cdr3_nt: TGTGCCAGCAGAAGACAGGGATCCGAGCAGTACTTC; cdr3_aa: CASRRQGSEQYF
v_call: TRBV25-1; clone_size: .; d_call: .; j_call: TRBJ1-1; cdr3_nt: TGTGCCAGCACCCCACAGGGGAACACTGAAGCTTTCTTT; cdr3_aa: CASTPQGNTEAFF
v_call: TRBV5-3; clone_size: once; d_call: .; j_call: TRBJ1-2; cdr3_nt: TGTGCCAGAAGCTCCCATTGGAGGGCAGGGGCTAACTATGGCTACACCTTC; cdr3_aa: CARSSHWRAGANYGYTF